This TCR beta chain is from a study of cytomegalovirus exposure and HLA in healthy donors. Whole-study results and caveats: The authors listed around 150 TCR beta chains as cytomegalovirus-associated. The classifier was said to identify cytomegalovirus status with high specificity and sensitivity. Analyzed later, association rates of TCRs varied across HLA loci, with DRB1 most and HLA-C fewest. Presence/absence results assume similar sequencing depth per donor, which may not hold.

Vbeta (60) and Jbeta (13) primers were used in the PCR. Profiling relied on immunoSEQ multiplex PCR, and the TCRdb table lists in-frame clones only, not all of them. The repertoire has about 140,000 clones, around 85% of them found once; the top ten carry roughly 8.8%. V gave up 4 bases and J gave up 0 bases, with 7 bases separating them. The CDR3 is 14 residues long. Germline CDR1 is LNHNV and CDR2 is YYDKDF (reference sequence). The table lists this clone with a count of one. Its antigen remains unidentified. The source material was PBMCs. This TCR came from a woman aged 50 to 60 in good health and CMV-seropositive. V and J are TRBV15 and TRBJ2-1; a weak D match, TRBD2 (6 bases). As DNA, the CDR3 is TGTGCCACCAGCACCGGGAGCTCCTACAATGAGCAGTTCTTC. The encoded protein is CATSTGSSYNEQFF. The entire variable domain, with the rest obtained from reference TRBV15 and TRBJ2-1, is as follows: DAMVIQNPRYQVTQFGKPVTLSCSQTLNHNVMYWYQQKSSQAPKLLFHYYDKDFNNEADTPDNFQSRRPNTSFCFLDIRSPGLGDTAMYLCATSTGSSYNEQFFGPGTRLTVL.